Listed below are T cell receptor beta chains from one sample, sequenced in a study of cytomegalovirus exposure and HLA in healthy donors. Measured with immunoSEQ multiplex PCR; TCRdb has only the in-frame clones, and not every one. The sample gives some 120,000 clones, 9.5% of which show up once; 2.5% to 3.5% is in the top ten. The sequencing input was PBMCs. These TCRs come from a man aged 25 to 45 in good health and CMV-seronegative. The CDR3 runs from the conserved cysteine through the conserved F or W. The D gene is left open where the match is weak. Size is omitted from some rows. Given values are once, few, many or a class for expanded clones.

TRBD1 . TRBJ2-1 TRBV7-6 TGTGCCAGCAGCTTAGGACAGGGTGCCTACAATGAGCAGTTCTTC CASSLGQGAYNEQFF
TRBD1 . TRBJ1-1 TRBV2 TGTGCCAGCAAAGAAAGGACAGGGGGCGAGAACACTGAAGCTTTCTTT CASKERTGGENTEAFF
. few TRBJ1-4 TRBV19 TGTGCCAGTAGGGGGCAGGGCCATAATGAAAAACTGTTTTTT CASRGQGHNEKLFF
TRBD1 few TRBJ2-5 TRBV25-1 TGTGCCAGCTATGACAGGGCCCAAGAGACCCAGTACTTC CASYDRAQETQYF
TRBD1 few TRBJ2-7 TRBV29-1 TGCAGCGTTGGTAGGACAGGGGGGACCTACGAGCAGTACTTC CSVGRTGGTYEQYF
TRBD1 . TRBJ1-5 TRBV4-1 TGCGCCAGCAGCCAAGACGGAAGGGGGCGACCCCAGCATTTT CASSQDGRGRPQHF
. few TRBJ2-1 TRBV19 TGTGCCAGTAGTATAAGCGGGTTTAGCTCCTACAATGAGCAGTTCTTC CASSISGFSSYNEQFF
. . TRBJ1-1 TRBV5-1 TGCGCCAGCAGCTGGGGGGGGAGCACTGAAGCTTTCTTT CASSWGGSTEAFF
. few TRBJ2-1 TRBV6-1 TGTGCCAGCAGTAAAATACCTAGTGAGCAGTTCTTC CASSKIPSEQFF
TRBD1 . TRBJ2-1 TRBV28 TGTGCCAGCAGGAAAACCGGGACAGGCGGAAATGAGCAGTTCTTC CASRKTGTGGNEQFF
TRBD1 . TRBJ1-3 TRBV5-1 TGCGCCAGCAGCTTCGAGACAGGGGTCTCTGGAAACACCATATATTTT CASSFETGVSGNTIYF
. . TRBJ1-1 TRBV18 TGTGCCAGCTCACCGGCAGGAAAGAACACTGAAGCTTTCTTT CASSPAGKNTEAFF
TRBD1 . TRBJ1-1 TRBV5-4 TGTGCTAGCAGCCCGACAGGGCGCACTGAAGCTTTCTTT CASSPTGRTEAFF
. . TRBJ1-1 TRBV19 TGTGCCAGTAGTATAGTCCCCCGCGACACTGAAGCTTTCTTT CASSIVPRDTEAFF
. few TRBJ2-1 TRBV5-4 TGTGCCAGCAGCTGGTGGATATCGGAGGAGCAGTTCTTC CASSWWISEEQFF
TRBD1 few TRBJ2-7 TRBV7-2 TGTGCCAGCAGCTATGACAGGGGGCCTCAATACGAGCAGTACTTC CASSYDRGPQYEQYF
TRBD2 . TRBJ2-7 TRBV7-9 TGTGCCAGCGCAGGGAGGGGACACGAGCAGTACTTC CASAGRGHEQYF
. few TRBJ2-1 TRBV5-6 TGTGCCAGCAGCTTGCTGGGGCACAATGAGCAGTTCTTC CASSLLGHNEQFF
. few TRBJ1-1 TRBV5-1 TGCGCCAGCAGCTGGTCAGTAGGTAACTCAGGAACTGAAGCTTTCTTT CASSWSVGNSGTEAFF
. . TRBJ1-2 TRBV11-1 TGTGCCATCCACCCTGAGGGCGGAGGTGGCTACACCTTC CAIHPEGGGGYTF
. . TRBJ2-5 TRBV5-1 TGCGCCAGCAGCCTCGGGGTCTCCGAGACCCAGTACTTC CASSLGVSETQYF
. . TRBJ1-2 TRBV5-6 TGTGCCAGCACCCAATCGGGCAGGGTCGATGGCTACACCTTC CASTQSGRVDGYTF
TRBD2 . TRBJ2-7 TRBV14 TGTGCCAGCAGCCAAATGCTAGCGGGAGGTAACGAGCAGTACTTC CASSQMLAGGNEQYF
TRBD2 . TRBJ2-5 TRBV2 TGTGCCAGCATTCCTATGACTAGCGGGAGGCTGGGAGAGACCCAGTACTTC CASIPMTSGRLGETQYF
. . TRBJ2-5 TRBV4-3 TGCGCCAGCAGCCAAGATGGTCGGGGGGCATGGGAGACCCAGTACTTC CASSQDGRGAWETQYF
. few TRBJ1-2 TRBV25-1 TGTGCCAGCAGTGGGTTTAGGGGGGGCTATGGCTACACCTTC CASSGFRGGYGYTF
. few TRBJ2-7 TRBV4-3 TGCGCCAGCAGCCAAGATGAAGGAAAGGGGACCTACGAGCAGTACTTC CASSQDEGKGTYEQYF
. few TRBJ1-1 TRBV2 TGTGCCAGCAGACCCGCGGTTGGGCGGGTTCAGGACGGCTCGAACACTGAAGCTTTCTTT CASRPAVGRVQDGSNTEAFF
TRBD1 few TRBJ2-1 TRBV12-5 TGTGCTAGTGGTTGGGGACAGGGGGCGGAGAATGAGCAGTTCTTC CASGWGQGAENEQFF
. . TRBJ1-1 TRBV30 TGTGCCTGGAGGTGGTCGCCACAGGGACGGTCCACTGAAGCTTTCTTT CAWRWSPQGRSTEAFF
TRBD1 few TRBJ1-4 TRBV4-1 TGCGCCAGCAGCCCGCCCGGGACAGCTAATGAAAAACTGTTTTTT CASSPPGTANEKLFF
TRBD2 few TRBJ2-7 TRBV18 TGTGCCAGCTCACCGGGACTAGGGGGGGAGCAGTACTTC CASSPGLGGEQYF
. . TRBJ2-6 TRBV6-5 TGTGCCAGCGCGTTACCCTCCTCGGGGGCCAACGTCCTGACTTTC CASALPSSGANVLTF
TRBD1 . TRBJ2-2 TRBV7-8 TGTGCCAGCAGACTACAGGGGGCCGGGGAGCTGTTTTTT CASRLQGAGELFF
. . TRBJ2-3 TRBV5-6 TGTGCCAGCAGCCTCTGGGCAGGGAACACAGATACGCAGTATTTT CASSLWAGNTDTQYF
. . TRBJ2-3 TRBV5-1 TGCGCCAGCAGCTTGGAACCGTTTAGTAGCACAGATACGCAGTATTTT CASSLEPFSSTDTQYF
. . TRBJ2-6 TRBV30 TGTGCCTGGAGTGCGGAGTTATCTGGGGCCAACGTCCTGACTTTC CAWSAELSGANVLTF
TRBD1 few TRBJ2-7 TRBV29-1 TGCAGCGTTGAAATTCCGGGGACAGCCCACGAGCAGTACTTC CSVEIPGTAHEQYF
TRBD2 few TRBJ2-7 TRBV19 TGTGCCAGTAGTTCGGGACTGGGGAGGGCCTACGAGCAGTACTTC CASSSGLGRAYEQYF
TRBD2 . TRBJ2-5 TRBV4-1 TGCGCCAGCAGCCATCCCGGACTAGCGGGGGGGCCTCGCCAAGAGACCCAGTACTTC CASSHPGLAGGPRQETQYF